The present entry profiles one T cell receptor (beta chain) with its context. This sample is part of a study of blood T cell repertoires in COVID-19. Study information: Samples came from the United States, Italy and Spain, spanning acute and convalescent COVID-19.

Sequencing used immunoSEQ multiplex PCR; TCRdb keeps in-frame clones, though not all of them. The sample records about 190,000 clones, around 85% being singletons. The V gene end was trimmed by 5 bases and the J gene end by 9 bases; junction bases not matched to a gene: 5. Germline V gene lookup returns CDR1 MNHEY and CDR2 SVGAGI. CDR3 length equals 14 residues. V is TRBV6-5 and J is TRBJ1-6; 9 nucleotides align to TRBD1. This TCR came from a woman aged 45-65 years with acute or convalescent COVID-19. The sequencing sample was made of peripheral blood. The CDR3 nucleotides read TGTGCCAGCAGTACCGGACAGGGGAGTTCACCCCTCCACTTT. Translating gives CASSTGQGSSPLHF.